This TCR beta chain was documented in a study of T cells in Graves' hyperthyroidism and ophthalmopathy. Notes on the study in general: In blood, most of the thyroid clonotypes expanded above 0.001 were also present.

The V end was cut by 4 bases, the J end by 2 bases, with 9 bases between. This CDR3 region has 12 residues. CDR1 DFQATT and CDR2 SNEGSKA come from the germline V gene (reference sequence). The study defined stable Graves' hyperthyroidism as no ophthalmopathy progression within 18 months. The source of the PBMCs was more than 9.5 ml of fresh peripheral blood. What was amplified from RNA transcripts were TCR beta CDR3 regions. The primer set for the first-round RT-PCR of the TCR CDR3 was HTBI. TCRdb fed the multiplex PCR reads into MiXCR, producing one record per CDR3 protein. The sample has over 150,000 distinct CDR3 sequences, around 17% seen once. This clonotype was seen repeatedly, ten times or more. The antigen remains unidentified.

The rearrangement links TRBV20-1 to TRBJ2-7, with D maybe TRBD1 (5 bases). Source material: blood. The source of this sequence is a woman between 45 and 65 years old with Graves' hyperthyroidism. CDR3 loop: CSAKGAPYEQYF. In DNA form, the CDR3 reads TGCAGTGCTAAAGGGGCCCCCTACGAGCAGTACTTC.